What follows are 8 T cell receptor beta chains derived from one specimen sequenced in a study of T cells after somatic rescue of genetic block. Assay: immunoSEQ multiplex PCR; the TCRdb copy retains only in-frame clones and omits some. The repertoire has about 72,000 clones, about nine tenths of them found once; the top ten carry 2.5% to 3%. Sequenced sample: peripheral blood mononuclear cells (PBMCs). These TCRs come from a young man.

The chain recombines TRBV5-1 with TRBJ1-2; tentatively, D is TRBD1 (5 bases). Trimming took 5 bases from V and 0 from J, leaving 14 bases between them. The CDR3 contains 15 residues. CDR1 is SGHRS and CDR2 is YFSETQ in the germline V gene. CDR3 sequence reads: CASRSPGQANYGYTF. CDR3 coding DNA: TGCGCCAGCAGGTCCCCGGGGCAGGCTAACTATGGCTACACCTTC. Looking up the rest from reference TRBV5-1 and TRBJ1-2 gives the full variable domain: KAGVTQTPRYLIKTRGQQVTLSCSPISGHRSVSWYQQTPGQGLQFLFEYFSETQRNKGNFPGRFSGRQFSNSRSEMNVSTLELGDSALYLCASRSPGQANYGYTFGSGTRLTVV.

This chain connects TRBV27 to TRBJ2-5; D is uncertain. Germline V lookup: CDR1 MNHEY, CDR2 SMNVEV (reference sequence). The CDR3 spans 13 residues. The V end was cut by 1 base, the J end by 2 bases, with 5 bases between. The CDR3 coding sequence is TGTGCCAGCAGTTTATACTGGCAAGAGACCCAGTACTTC. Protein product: CASSLYWQETQYF.

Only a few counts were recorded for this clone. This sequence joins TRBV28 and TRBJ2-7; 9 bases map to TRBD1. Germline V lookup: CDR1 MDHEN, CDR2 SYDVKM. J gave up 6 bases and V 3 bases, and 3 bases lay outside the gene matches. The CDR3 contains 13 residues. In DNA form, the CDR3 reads TGTGCCAGCAGTTTGACAGGGGGAAGCGAGCAGTACTTC. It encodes CASSLTGGSEQYF.

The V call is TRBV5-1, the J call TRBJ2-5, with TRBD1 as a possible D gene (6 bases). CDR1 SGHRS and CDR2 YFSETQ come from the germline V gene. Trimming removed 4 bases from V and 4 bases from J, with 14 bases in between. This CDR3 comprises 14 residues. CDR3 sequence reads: CASSPTTGPETQYF. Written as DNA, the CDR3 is TGCGCCAGCAGCCCGACCACAGGGCCAGAGACCCAGTACTTC.

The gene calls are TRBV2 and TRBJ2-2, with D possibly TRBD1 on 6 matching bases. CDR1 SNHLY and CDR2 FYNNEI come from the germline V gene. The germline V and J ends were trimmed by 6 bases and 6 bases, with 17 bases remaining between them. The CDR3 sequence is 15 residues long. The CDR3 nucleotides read TGTGCCAGCAGGGTAATACAGGGTTCGGCCGGGGAGCTGTTTTTT. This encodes CASRVIQGSAGELFF.

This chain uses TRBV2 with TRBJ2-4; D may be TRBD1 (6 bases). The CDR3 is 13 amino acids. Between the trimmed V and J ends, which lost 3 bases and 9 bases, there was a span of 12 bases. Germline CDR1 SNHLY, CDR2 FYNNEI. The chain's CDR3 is CASSDLRGIIQYF. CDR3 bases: TGTGCCAGCAGTGATCTAAGGGGGATCATTCAGTACTTC.

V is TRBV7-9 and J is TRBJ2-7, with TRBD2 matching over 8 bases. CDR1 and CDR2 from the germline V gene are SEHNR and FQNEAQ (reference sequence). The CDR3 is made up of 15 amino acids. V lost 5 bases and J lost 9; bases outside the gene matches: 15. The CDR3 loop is CASSRAGDTSQMQYF. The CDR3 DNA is TGTGCCAGCAGCCGAGCGGGAGACACCTCACAGATGCAGTACTTC.

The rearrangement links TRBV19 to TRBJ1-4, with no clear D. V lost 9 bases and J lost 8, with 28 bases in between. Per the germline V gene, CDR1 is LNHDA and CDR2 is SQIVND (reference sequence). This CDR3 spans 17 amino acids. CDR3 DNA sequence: TGTGCCAGCCACCGGGCCGGACGGCTTAGAGACCAAGAAAAACTGTTTTTT. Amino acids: CASHRAGRLRDQEKLFF.